This T cell receptor beta chain appears in the sequencing data of a study of CD8+CD57+ T cells in acquired aplastic anemia listed by TCRdb under 2018. General notes on the study: On average, sorted CD4+ and CD8+ cells yielded approximately 3 ug of extracted DNA, with a range of about 0.17 to 27.4 ug. CD8+CD57+ expansion was defined as frequency above the mean frequency observed in healthy subjects.

Flow cytometry had shown CD8+CD57+ cell expansion in the patients selected for sequencing. Every patient had a diagnosis of severe acquired aplastic anemia based on International Study of Aplastic Anemia and Agranulocytosis and Camitta criteria. No patient had received any therapy when blood was sampled. The study deep-sequenced TCR repertoires of sorted CD4+ and CD8+ blood T cells from severe aplastic anemia patients and healthy subjects. Patients were enrolled in the USA under clinicaltrials.gov protocols 00001620, 01623167, 00001397, 00071045, 00081523 and 00961064. Ficoll-Paque density gradient centrifugation was used to isolate peripheral blood mononuclear cells. CD4+ and CD8+ T cells were sorted by FACS or magnetic beads before DNA extraction. Genomic DNA was used as template for profiling of TCR beta VDJ combinations and CDR3 sequences. TCR repertoire sequencing was run on an Illumina HiSeq 2000. Turning to the authors' computational methods: TRBV/TRBJ rearrangement plots, CDR3 size and DJ length profiles, and Simpson's diversity index were used to evaluate the repertoires. The immunodominant clone was defined as the most abundant DNA sequence in deep sequencing data. CDR3 amino acid sequences were checked for sharing between subjects and were compared against published repertoires and the VDJdb database. Using fastp at Q25 and MiXCR, TCRdb reprocessed the public reads and kept productive beta chains. All rows with the same CDR3 protein become a single entry with the most common DNA and genes. The V and J calls were not made by the authors but by TCRdb's processing. The sample table records around 430,000 distinct CDR3 sequences; about a third of these occur just once. Jointly, the top ten make up 0.7% to 1% of the sample.

Here is what the overall study found, with its caveats: Roughly 30 CD8+ CDR3 sequences were shared between patients and controls but appeared highly expressed in patients and within their immunodominant clones. CD8+ Simpson's diversity did not differ significantly between patients and healthy controls (P=0.060).

From its cysteine to its phenylalanine, the CDR3 spans 17 amino acids. The DNA shown is the 51-base CDR3, in frame from base 1. According to the germline V gene, CDR1 reads MDHEN and CDR2 reads SYDVKM. Compared with germline, V lacks 5 bases and J lacks 2 bases; bases without a gene match: 12. Concerning this clonotype: Its antigen is unknown. Base qualities are not recorded, but no much larger clone differs from it by a single base.

This chain is built from TRBV28 and TRBJ1-2; 9 bases in the junction line up with TRBD1. This sequence was found in a human donor with aplastic anemia. The sample was sorted CD4+, CD8+, or CD8+CD57+ T cells (not recorded which) from PBMCs. The sequenced DNA is TGTGCCAGCAGTCCCGGGACAGGGAGAGGGGAAAACTATGGCTACACCTTC. It codes for CASSPGTGRGENYGYTF.